These 32 T cell receptor beta chains share one sample of origin, sequenced in a study of blood T cell repertoires in COVID-19 (dated by TCRdb to the early 2020s). Receptor amplification or capture employed the immunoSEQ multiplex PCR assay. This is the immuneACCESS table as TCRdb keeps it, with only in-frame sequences that have V and J called. A part of the clones is gone; compared with another copy, unresolved V genes explain less than half, and the rest is unexplained. In all, the sample holds just over 300,000 clones, and around nine tenths of those were seen once. The ten biggest clones cover roughly 1.9% of the sample. Sequences were obtained from peripheral blood. The receptors shown here come from a woman under 40 with COVID-19, enrolled during active disease.

The chain employs TRBV24-1 and TRBJ2-1; possibly TRBD1 for D (5 bases). The V end was cut by 7 bases, the J end by 5 bases, with 17 bases between. Germline CDR1 is KGHDR and CDR2 is SFDVKD. The CDR3 has 15 residues. The CDR3 is CATRATAPIHNEQFF. The CDR3, as DNA: TGTGCCACCAGGGCGACAGCACCGATTCACAATGAGCAGTTCTTC.

The chain links TRBV6-5 to TRBJ1-6; tentative D call: TRBD1 (5 bases). The CDR3 spans 15 residues. Germline assignment: CDR1 MNHEY and CDR2 SVGAGI. Between the trimmed V and J ends, which lost 6 bases and 7 bases, there was a span of 16 bases. The CDR3: CASSRSDRYNSPLHF. DNA for the CDR3: TGTGCCAGCAGCCGCTCCGACAGATACAATTCACCCCTCCACTTT.

V usage is TRBV10-3 and J usage is TRBJ1-5; D might be TRBD1 (5 bases). Germline V gene data show CDR1 as ENHRY and CDR2 as SYGVKD. There are 13 residues in the CDR3. V was shortened by 5 bases and J by 3 bases, with 8 bases between the two germline ends. The CDR3 loop is CAISLTVNQPQHF. The CDR3 DNA is TGTGCCATCAGTTTGACAGTCAATCAGCCCCAGCATTTT.

V is TRBV6-5 and J is TRBJ2-1; 11 bases map to TRBD1. The CDR3 runs to 15 residues. Germline values: CDR1 MNHEY, CDR2 SVGAGI. Trimming removed 5 bases from V and 5 bases from J; junction bases left unmatched: 5. The CDR3 sequence is CASSRRDRGNNEQFF. CDR3 sequence (DNA): TGTGCCAGCAGTCGCCGGGACAGGGGGAACAATGAGCAGTTCTTC.

The chain carries TRBV19 and TRBJ2-3, with D possibly TRBD2 on 5 matching bases. The CDR3 is 12 amino acids. Germline assignment: CDR1 LNHDA and CDR2 SQIVND (reference sequence). V was shortened by 7 bases and J by 6 bases, with 11 bases between the two germline ends. CDR3 loop: CASTRAGDTQYF. In DNA, the CDR3 is TGTGCCAGTACGAGGGCCGGGGATACGCAGTATTTT.

The J gene is TRBJ1-4, the V gene TRBV18; 7 positions match TRBD1. Trimming cost V 3 bases and J 6 bases; bases outside gene matches: 4. This CDR3 spans 14 amino acids. Germline V gene sequence: CDR1 KGHSH, CDR2 LQKENI. DNA of the CDR3: TGTGCCAGCTCACCCGGGACAGCCTATGAAAAACTGTTTTTT. Amino acids: CASSPGTAYEKLFF.

The V call is TRBV2, the J call TRBJ1-2; 7 nucleotides agree with TRBD1. This CDR3 has 15 amino acids. V was clipped by 1 base and J by 0 bases; unmatched bases: 2. The V gene's germline CDR1 is SNHLY and CDR2 FYNNEI. The CDR3 DNA reads TGTGCCAGCAGTGAAGAGACAGGGCCTAACTATGGCTACACCTTC. It is translated as CASSEETGPNYGYTF.

The chain uses TRBV5-6 and TRBJ1-2; D possibly corresponds to TRBD1 (5 bases). Between the trimmed V and J ends, which lost 4 bases and 6 bases, there was a span of 19 bases. Germline V gene data show CDR1 as SGHDT and CDR2 as YYEEEE. The CDR3 totals 15 residues. Here the CDR3 reads CASSPSGGSPHGYTF. The CDR3 nucleotides are TGTGCCAGCAGCCCCTCCGGGGGATCCCCTCATGGCTACACCTTC.

The chain uses TRBV4-1 and TRBJ1-5, with 8 bases identical to TRBD1. There are 16 residues in the CDR3. The J segment lost 6 bases and the V segment lost 5 bases, leaving 12 bases of the junction unmatched. The germline gives CDR1 MGHRA, CDR2 YSYEKL. CDR3 nucleotides: TGCGCCAGCAGCGCTAAAACAGGGGGGGATGGTCAGCCCCAGCATTTT. Encoded protein: CASSAKTGGDGQPQHF.

The chain links TRBV5-1 to TRBJ2-6, with D unresolved. V lost 0 bases, J lost 3 bases, and 4 bases lay in between. Germline V gene data show CDR1 as SGHRS and CDR2 as YFSETQ. The CDR3 is 14 residues long. CDR3 nucleotides: TGCGCCAGCAGCTTGGGTAGTGGGGCCAACGTCCTGACTTTC. It specifies CASSLGSGANVLTF.

The rearrangement uses TRBV4-3 and TRBJ1-2, with 8 positions matching TRBD1. This CDR3 spans 15 amino acids. Per germline, CDR1 LGHNA and CDR2 YSLEER. With 0 bases clipped from V and 6 bases from J, the junction kept 6 bases outside the gene matches. CDR3 DNA: TGCGCCAGCAGCCAAGATCCAGGGGGCCGTAATGGCTACACCTTC. It specifies CASSQDPGGRNGYTF.

The gene calls are TRBV5-5 and TRBJ1-2, with D perhaps TRBD1 (6 bases). Germline V gives CDR1 SGHKS, CDR2 YYEKEE (reference sequence). V was pared by 4 bases and J by 1 base, with 17 bases between. The CDR3 loop spans 16 amino acids. CDR3 DNA: TGTGCCAGCAGCAACATACAGGGAGAAGTTAACTATGGCTACACCTTC. Its translation: CASSNIQGEVNYGYTF.

The V call is TRBV6-1, the J call TRBJ2-7, with D possibly TRBD1 on 7 matching bases. Germline V CDR1 and CDR2: MNHNS, SASEGT. Deletions cut 3 bases from V and 3 bases from J, with 12 bases between. The CDR3 consists of 14 residues. The DNA of the CDR3 is TGTGCCAGCAGTGAGTACAGGGGAGGCTACGAGCAGTACGTC. Encoded protein: CASSEYRGGYEQYV.

The chain employs TRBV7-8 and TRBJ1-5; unclear D gene. Germline lookup yields CDR1 SGHVS and CDR2 FQNEAQ. This CDR3 comprises 12 residues. V shed 5 bases and J shed 6 bases, with 8 bases lying between them. The CDR3 coding sequence is TGTGCCAGCAGCCCGTCAGGTCAGCCCCAGCATTTT. This sequence encodes CASSPSGQPQHF.

The rearrangement uses TRBV2 and TRBJ1-2; a weak D match, TRBD1 (6 bases). The V gene lost 8 bases and the J gene lost 4 bases, with 11 bases spanning the gap. Germline CDR1 and CDR2: SNHLY and FYNNEI. The CDR3 totals 12 residues. The CDR3 DNA sequence: TGTGCCAGCGGAACAGGGACCTATGGCTACACCTTC. This codes for CASGTGTYGYTF.

V is TRBV19 and J is TRBJ2-1; 12 bases are shared with TRBD2. The V segment lost 7 bases and the J segment 10 bases; nucleotides outside the gene matches: 5. Germline-derived CDR1 and CDR2 are LNHDA and SQIVND (reference sequence). This CDR3 contains 13 residues. CDR3 protein: CASIATSGREQFF. CDR3 sequence (DNA): TGTGCCAGTATCGCGACTAGCGGGAGAGAGCAGTTCTTC.

This chain uses TRBV4-1 with TRBJ2-5, with 15 bases matching TRBD2. CDR1 is MGHRA, CDR2 YSYEKL, per germline. V lost 3 bases and J lost 3; bases outside the gene matches: 11. This CDR3 spans 19 amino acids. The CDR3 coding sequence is TGCGCCAGCAGCCAGACTCTCGGGACTAGCGGGGGGTCGGAAGAGACCCAGTACTTC. Its protein is CASSQTLGTSGGSEETQYF.

A note on this clone: This same CDR3 is encoded by further DNA sequences in the sample. V and J are TRBV5-1 and TRBJ1-1, with D maybe TRBD1 (5 bases). The ends were cut back, 4 bases at V and 1 base at J, with 8 bases in the middle. Looked up from germline, CDR1 is SGHRS and CDR2 is YFSETQ. The CDR3 is made up of 13 amino acids. CDR3 DNA sequence: TGCGCCAGCAGCCTAGACAGGAACACTGAAGCTTTCTTT. It yields the protein CASSLDRNTEAFF. Together with reference TRBV5-1 and TRBJ1-1, the CDR3 gives the full variable domain: KAGVTQTPRYLIKTRGQQVTLSCSPISGHRSVSWYQQTPGQGLQFLFEYFSETQRNKGNFPGRFSGRQFSNSRSEMNVSTLELGDSALYLCASSLDRNTEAFFGQGTRLTVV.

This rearrangement joins TRBV14 to TRBJ1-2; D gene ambiguous. CDR3 length: 17 amino acids. V lost 1 base and J 3 bases, leaving 18 bases between the germline ends. Germline assignment: CDR1 SGHDN and CDR2 FVKESK. Here the CDR3 DNA reads TGTGCCAGCAGCCAAGCTTTCGGCGGCACACGGCACTATGGCTACACCTTC. Translated, it gives CASSQAFGGTRHYGYTF.

This sequence joins TRBV6-5 and TRBJ2-7, with no clear D. V lost 0 bases, J lost 6 bases, and 9 bases lay in between. Germline assignment: CDR1 MNHEY and CDR2 SVGAGI. The CDR3 extends over 13 amino acids. CDR3 amino acids: CASSYSSFGEQYV. The CDR3 DNA is TGTGCCAGCAGTTACTCGAGTTTTGGCGAGCAGTACGTC.

This chain uses TRBV4-1 with TRBJ1-2, with 9 bases identical to TRBD1. Germline V CDR1 and CDR2: MGHRA, YSYEKL. CDR3 size: 15 residues. The V gene end was trimmed by 4 bases and the J gene end by 8 bases; junction bases not matched to a gene: 11. The CDR3, as DNA: TGCGCCAGCAGCCCTCCGGGACAGGGTGGAGAGGGCTACACCTTC. Translation: CASSPPGQGGEGYTF.

The chain links TRBV2 to TRBJ1-5; D possibly corresponds to TRBD1 (5 bases). Trimming took off 6 bases at V and 1 base at J, with 13 bases between the two ends. Germline V lookup: CDR1 SNHLY, CDR2 FYNNEI. The CDR3 is made up of 15 amino acids. The CDR3 region is CASRAGTQSNQPQHF. The CDR3 bases are TGTGCCAGCAGGGCCGGGACTCAAAGCAATCAGCCCCAGCATTTT.

V gene TRBV12-3 or TRBV12-4 combines with J gene TRBJ2-1; D is unresolved. V was pared by 3 bases and J by 7 bases, with 10 bases between. The CDR3 is 13 amino acids. The CDR3 protein is CASSFGSRNEQFF. DNA of the CDR3: TGTGCCAGCAGTTTTGGTTCGAGAAATGAGCAGTTCTTC.

CDR3 sequence (DNA): TGTGCCAGCAGAACAGATGACTATGGCTACACCTTC. It yields the protein CASRTDDYGYTF. The V and J genes are TRBV2 and TRBJ1-2; no reliable D call. Per the germline V gene, CDR1 is SNHLY and CDR2 is FYNNEI. The ends were cut back, 6 bases at V and 3 bases at J, with 8 bases in the middle. This CDR3 region has 12 residues. The variable domain in full, with the rest retrieved from reference TRBV2 and TRBJ1-2, is EPEVTQTPSHQVTQMGQEVILRCVPISNHLYFYWYRQILGQKVEFLVSFYNNEISEKSEIFDDQFSVERPDGSNFTLKIRSTKLEDSAMYFCASRTDDYGYTFGSGTRLTVV.

CDR3 residues: CASSVAAGGAPSTDTQYF. The CDR3 DNA follows: TGTGCCAGCAGCGTAGCGGCGGGGGGAGCACCTAGCACAGATACGCAGTATTTT. The chain is built from TRBV9 and TRBJ2-3, with 8 bases aligning to TRBD2. The CDR3 runs 18 residues. Germline CDR1 reads SGDLS; CDR2 reads YYNGEE. J was trimmed by 0 bases and V by 0 bases; bases with no gene match: 9.

This clone was seen only a few times. J is TRBJ1-2 and V is TRBV30, with D uncertain. The germline V gene encodes CDR1 GTSNPN and CDR2 SVGIG (reference sequence). The CDR3 loop spans 14 amino acids. The V end was cut by 2 bases, the J end by 6 bases, with 16 bases between. The CDR3 bases are TGTGCCTGGAGTCGACCCGGGCGGGCCCATGGCTACACCTTC. Translating it yields CAWSRPGRAHGYTF.

This clone was detected only once. V is TRBV5-4 and J is TRBJ2-1, with a weak D call TRBD2 (6 bases). The CDR3 length is 13 residues. CDR1 SGHNT and CDR2 YYREEE come from the germline V gene (reference sequence). V lost 3 bases and J lost 14, with 18 bases in between. Here the CDR3 DNA reads TGTGCCAGCAGCTCCAACCAAGGACTAAAGAAGTTCTTC. Translated, it gives CASSSNQGLKKFF.

CDR3 DNA sequence: TGTGCCAGCCCTCGGGGAGATACGCAGTATTTT. Amino acid sequence: CASPRGDTQYF. The chain is built from TRBV28 and TRBJ2-3, with D maybe TRBD2 (5 bases). Trimming removed 8 bases from V and 5 bases from J, with 8 bases in between. The germline CDR1 and CDR2 sequences are MDHEN and SYDVKM. CDR3 length: 11 residues.

Here the CDR3 reads CASGGTSSYNEQFF. CDR3 sequence (DNA): TGCGCCAGCGGCGGGACGTCCTCCTACAATGAGCAGTTCTTC. V gene TRBV5-1 combines with J gene TRBJ2-1, with D possibly being TRBD2 (6 bases). Germline-derived CDR1 and CDR2 are SGHRS and YFSETQ. CDR3 length: 14 amino acids. V lost 7 bases, J lost 0 bases, and 11 bases lay in between.

The chain employs TRBV5-1 and TRBJ1-1, with 8 bases identical to TRBD1. The CDR3 sequence is 17 residues long. V gave up 0 bases and J gave up 1 base; unmatched junction bases: 8. Germline CDR1 is SGHRS and CDR2 is YFSETQ. CDR3 DNA sequence: TGCGCCAGCAGCTTGGAGGGGACAGGCGTGGGGAACACTGAAGCTTTCTTT. Its translation is CASSLEGTGVGNTEAFF. Filled out from reference TRBV5-1 and TRBJ1-1, the complete variable domain reads KAGVTQTPRYLIKTRGQQVTLSCSPISGHRSVSWYQQTPGQGLQFLFEYFSETQRNKGNFPGRFSGRQFSNSRSEMNVSTLELGDSALYLCASSLEGTGVGNTEAFFGQGTRLTVV.

CDR3 in DNA: TGTGCCAGCAGCTTAGCGCTTCGACAGCACACAGATACGCAGTATTTT. Protein: CASSLALRQHTDTQYF. The chain uses TRBV7-9 and TRBJ2-3; TRBD1 is a possible D gene (5 bases). This CDR3 spans 16 amino acids. V lost 0 bases and J 2 bases, leaving 12 bases between the germline ends. Looked up from germline, CDR1 is SEHNR and CDR2 is FQNEAQ (reference sequence).

This chain links TRBV3-1 (or the pseudogene TRBV3-2) with TRBJ2-2; 7 bases are shared with TRBD1. V was clipped by 6 bases and J by 1 base; unmatched bases: 2. This CDR3 is 14 amino acids long. Germline lookup yields CDR1 LGHDT and CDR2 YNNKEL (reference sequence). CDR3 amino acids: CASRWTGNTGELFF. The CDR3, as DNA: TGTGCCAGCAGATGGACAGGGAACACCGGGGAGCTGTTTTTT.